These 24 T cell receptor beta chains share one sample of origin, sequenced in a study of CD8 T cells in Susac syndrome. Reverse transcription used roughly 0.5 to 1 ug RNA and random hexamers. TCRdb re-derived calls from the immunoSEQ multiplex PCR reads in MiXCR, one entry per CDR3 protein. This sample has 150,000 to 200,000 distinct CDR3 sequences, with approximately 94% found just once. Sample: CD4+ T cells from PBMCs. All receptors derive from a human donor in good health.

The V gene is TRBV30, the J gene TRBJ2-3; TRBD2 is a possible D gene (5 bases). Germline lookup yields CDR1 GTSNPN and CDR2 SVGIG (reference sequence). Trimming left V 4 bases short and J 4 bases short, with 12 bases between. The CDR3 covers 13 residues. In nucleotides, the CDR3 is TGTGCCTGGAACCCTAGCTCCGCAGATACGCAGTATTTT. Encoded protein: CAWNPSSADTQYF. The complete variable domain, with remaining parts taken from reference TRBV30 and TRBJ2-3, reads SQTIHQWPATLVQPVGSPLSLECTVEGTSNPNLYWYRQAAGRGLQLLFYSVGIGQISSEVPQNLSASRPQDRQFILSSKKLLLSDSGFYLCAWNPSSADTQYFGPGTRLTVL.

This chain connects TRBV20-1 to TRBJ1-2; D is undetermined. This CDR3 region has 13 residues. The V gene lost 1 base and the J gene lost 3 bases, with 9 bases spanning the gap. Germline loops: CDR1 DFQATT, CDR2 SNEGSKA (reference sequence). CDR3 in DNA: TGCAGTGCTAGAGTGGAGGGTGACTATGGCTACACCTTC. Its protein is CSARVEGDYGYTF.

This clonotype was seen a handful of times. The V and J genes are TRBV11-2 and TRBJ2-7; possible D gene TRBD2, 6 bases. Germline V gene data show CDR1 as SGHAT and CDR2 as FQNNGV. The CDR3 is 11 residues long. Trimming took 4 bases from V and 6 from J, leaving 7 bases between them. CDR3 in DNA: TGTGCCAGCAGCTACGGGGGCGAGCAGTACTTC. Translated, it gives CASSYGGEQYF.

The chain joins TRBV30 to TRBJ1-2; D ambiguous. CDR3 size: 11 residues. Trimming removed 0 bases from V and 7 bases from J, with 6 bases in between. Per the germline V gene, CDR1 is GTSNPN and CDR2 is SVGIG (reference sequence). CDR3 amino acids: CAWSVLVGYTF. In DNA form, the CDR3 reads TGTGCCTGGAGTGTATTAGTTGGCTACACCTTC.

The rearrangement links TRBV30 to TRBJ2-2, with a tentative D call TRBD1 (6 bases). This CDR3 is built from 14 residues. Trimming stripped 5 bases from V and 7 bases from J, with 17 bases between. CDR1 is GTSNPN, CDR2 SVGIG, per germline (reference sequence). In DNA form, the CDR3 reads TGTGCCTGGGGGGGCGGACCAAAGAACGGGGAGCTGTTTTTT. This sequence encodes CAWGGGPKNGELFF.

This clonotype was seen a few times. This chain links TRBV25-1 with TRBJ2-7; D remains ambiguous. Germline V gives CDR1 MGHDK, CDR2 SYGVNS. Trimming took off 4 bases at V and 0 bases at J, with 4 bases between the two ends. The length of the CDR3 is 12 residues. CDR3 DNA: TGTGCCAGCAGTGGGAACTCCTACGAGCAGTACTTC. Its translation: CASSGNSYEQYF.

This chain uses TRBV29-1 with TRBJ1-5; no clear D. The V gene's germline CDR1 is SQVTM and CDR2 ANQGSEA. The CDR3 length is 13 residues. V lost 5 bases and J lost 0, with 8 bases in between. The DNA for the CDR3 is TGCAGCGTTCGTGGTGATAGCAATCAGCCCCAGCATTTT. Its protein is CSVRGDSNQPQHF.

The chain uses TRBV7-9 and TRBJ2-7, with 9 bases identical to TRBD2. The germline CDR1 and CDR2 sequences are SEHNR and FQNEAQ (reference sequence). The junction had 6 bases not matched to a gene; V was cut back by 8 bases and J by 4 bases. This CDR3 contains 13 residues. The CDR3 region is CASGQREAYEQYF. CDR3 coding DNA: TGTGCCAGCGGCCAGCGGGAGGCATACGAGCAGTACTTC.

The chain links TRBV28 to TRBJ2-7; 7 bases agree with TRBD2. Per germline, CDR1 MDHEN and CDR2 SYDVKM. This CDR3 region has 14 residues. The ends lost 5 bases at V and 6 bases at J; junction bases unmatched: 10. The DNA of the CDR3 is TGTGCCAGCAGTCCCCCGGGCGGGAGAGGCGAGCAGTACTTC. The encoded protein is CASSPPGGRGEQYF.

This chain links TRBV2 with TRBJ2-5, with D perhaps TRBD2 (6 bases). CDR1 is SNHLY, CDR2 FYNNEI, per germline. The CDR3 runs 14 residues. V lost 6 bases, J lost 4 bases, and 15 bases lay in between. The CDR3, as DNA: TGTGCCAGCAGGGAACGGGAGACTCCAGAGACCCAGTACTTC. Its protein product is CASRERETPETQYF.

The count of this clonotype is one. The V gene is TRBV5-1, the J gene TRBJ2-1; 8 bases line up with TRBD2. The trim removed 2 bases at V and 4 bases at J, leaving 5 bases unmatched. CDR1 SGHRS and CDR2 YFSETQ come from the germline V gene. The CDR3 has 15 residues. CDR3 region: CASSLLAEVYNEQFF. The DNA for the CDR3 is TGCGCCAGCAGCTTACTAGCGGAAGTTTACAATGAGCAGTTCTTC.

V is TRBV5-1 and J is TRBJ2-1; 8 bases align to TRBD2. This CDR3 comprises 14 residues. CDR1 SGHRS and CDR2 YFSETQ come from the germline V gene. Trimming cost V 7 bases and J 9 bases; bases outside gene matches: 12. The CDR3 here is CASHREGLGAEQFF. CDR3 DNA: TGCGCCAGCCACCGGGAGGGTCTTGGGGCTGAGCAGTTCTTC.

The genes are TRBV7-2 and TRBJ2-5; TRBD1 is a possible D gene (6 bases). Germline values: CDR1 SGHTA, CDR2 FQGNSA. The CDR3 is 14 residues long. The germline V and J ends were trimmed by 1 base and 5 bases, with 11 bases remaining between them. CDR3 nucleotides: TGTGCCAGCAGCTTAGGGCCAGGGGATGAGACCCAGTACTTC. Amino acids: CASSLGPGDETQYF.

J is TRBJ1-2 and V is TRBV20-1; 10 bases are a match to TRBD1. The germline V gene has CDR1 DFQATT and CDR2 SNEGSKA (reference sequence). Unmatched junction bases numbered 15, after V lost 4 bases and J lost 7 bases. This CDR3 is built from 16 residues. The CDR3 is CSATPGTGAQSSGYTF. CDR3 bases: TGCAGTGCTACGCCCGGGACAGGGGCCCAATCCAGTGGCTACACCTTC.

The rearrangement uses TRBV4-3 and TRBJ1-1, with 7 bases that match TRBD1. Looked up from germline, CDR1 is LGHNA and CDR2 is YSLEER. V lost 2 bases and J lost 0; bases outside the gene matches: 6. The CDR3 loop spans 16 amino acids. CDR3 sequence: CASSQKTGAMNTEAFF. The DNA of the CDR3 is TGCGCCAGCAGCCAAAAAACAGGGGCCATGAACACTGAAGCTTTCTTT.

V is TRBV3-1 and J is TRBJ2-7; the D gene is possibly TRBD1 (6 bases). Germline CDR1 reads LGHDT; CDR2 reads YNNKEL (reference sequence). The V gene lost 0 bases and the J gene lost 6 bases, with 18 bases spanning the gap. The CDR3 sequence is 16 residues long. The CDR3 loop is CASSQEIAAGVGEQYF. The CDR3 DNA reads as TGTGCCAGCAGCCAAGAGATCGCGGCAGGGGTTGGCGAGCAGTACTTC.

The chain carries TRBV27 and TRBJ2-3, with D possibly matching TRBD2 (6 bases). The CDR3 has 16 residues. V lost 7 bases, J lost 4 bases, and 21 bases lay in between. Per germline, CDR1 MNHEY and CDR2 SMNVEV (reference sequence). DNA of the CDR3: TGTGCCAGCACTTCGCGGAGGGTGTCCCTGGCAGATACGCAGTATTTT. This codes for CASTSRRVSLADTQYF.

The rearrangement links TRBV20-1 to TRBJ2-5, with 11 bases fitting TRBD2. Germline CDR1 and CDR2: DFQATT and SNEGSKA (reference sequence). This CDR3 has 15 residues. With V trimmed by 5 bases and J by 1 base, 6 bases remained unmatched. The CDR3: CSAGTSGSSQETQYF. CDR3 nucleotide sequence: TGCAGTGCTGGAACTAGCGGGAGTAGCCAAGAGACCCAGTACTTC.

This chain joins TRBV12-3 or TRBV12-4 and TRBJ2-1; D is perhaps TRBD2 (6 bases). The V end lost 5 bases, the J end lost 8 bases, and 10 bases lay between the germline ends. This CDR3 contains 12 residues. The CDR3 DNA sequence: TGTGCCAGCAGTCCCGGGGGTTATGAGCAGTTCTTC. It yields the protein CASSPGGYEQFF.

The rearrangement links TRBV6-5 to TRBJ1-2, with TRBD1 matching over 8 bases. The CDR3 has 18 amino acids. Germline CDR1 reads MNHEY; CDR2 reads SVGAGI. Trimming removed 2 bases from V and 2 bases from J; junction bases left unmatched: 13. The CDR3: CASSYGAIYRGANYGYTF. CDR3 DNA sequence: TGTGCCAGCAGTTACGGAGCCATATACAGGGGGGCGAACTATGGCTACACCTTC.

The genes are TRBV20-1 and TRBJ1-4, with 8 nucleotides matching TRBD1. CDR1 is DFQATT and CDR2 is SNEGSKA in the germline V gene (reference sequence). Trimming took 4 bases from V and 7 from J; bases not matched to a gene: 5. This CDR3 contains 13 residues. CDR3 nucleotides: TGCAGTGCTACATGGACAGGGCGTGAAAAACTGTTTTTT. Encoded protein: CSATWTGREKLFF.

The CDR3 nucleotides are TGCAGTGCTACCCGGGACAGTGGAAACACCATATATTTT. It is translated as CSATRDSGNTIYF. This chain links TRBV20-1 with TRBJ1-3, with 7 bases aligning to TRBD1. CDR1 and CDR2 (germline): DFQATT, SNEGSKA (reference sequence). With V trimmed by 4 bases and J by 3 bases, 3 bases remained unmatched. This CDR3 spans 13 amino acids.

The chain uses TRBV9 and TRBJ1-4; 11 bases line up with TRBD1. CDR1 SGDLS and CDR2 YYNGEE come from the germline V gene. The CDR3 has 14 residues. J gave up 8 bases and V 4 bases, and 4 bases lay outside the gene matches. The DNA of the CDR3 is TGTGCCAGCAGCACCGGGACAGGGGGGGAAAAACTGTTTTTT. The encoded protein is CASSTGTGGEKLFF.

The chain recombines TRBV7-2 with TRBJ1-5; D gene uncertain. V was trimmed by 1 base and J by 5 bases, leaving 9 bases between them. The length of the CDR3 is 14 residues. The germline gives CDR1 SGHTA, CDR2 FQGNSA. The chain's CDR3 is CASSLEPQDQPQHF. The CDR3 nucleotides are TGTGCCAGCAGCTTAGAGCCCCAGGATCAGCCCCAGCATTTT. Full variable domain (remainder filled in from reference TRBV7-2 and TRBJ1-5): GAGVSQSPSNKVTEKGKDVELRCDPISGHTALYWYRQSLGQGLEFLIYFQGNSAPDKSGLPSDRFSAERTGGSVSTLTIQRTQQEDSAVYLCASSLEPQDQPQHFGDGTRLSIL.